Described below is a single T cell receptor beta chain sequence and its context. These data originate in a study of blood T cell repertoires in COVID-19. Study details: In each case, the material was cDNA or gDNA derived from T cells, B-cell-depleted T cells, or PBMCs.

Per the original methods: Reference gene primer amplification gave nucleated cell count estimates. Profiling relied on immunoSEQ multiplex PCR, and the TCRdb table lists in-frame clones only, not all of them. That table furnishes V, J and clone size, whereas the DNA furnished D and trimming. The sample consists of some 180,000 clones, approximately 91% of them appearing once. Seattle enrolled patients during active infection and tracked them longitudinally. The sequence was collected from a man between 50 and 59 years old with COVID-19, enrolled during active disease. The specimen was peripheral blood.

The CDR3 is CASTGTIYNEQFF. The CDR3 nucleotides read TGTGCCAGCACCGGGACAATTTACAATGAGCAGTTCTTC. This chain links TRBV6-5 with TRBJ2-1, with a possible D match to TRBD1 (6 bases). Trimming took off 7 bases at V and 4 bases at J, with 11 bases between the two ends. This CDR3 has 13 amino acids. The germline gives CDR1 MNHEY, CDR2 SVGAGI.